The clone carrying this TCR beta chain was observed a handful of times. This entry comes from a study of T-cell reconstitution after alpha-beta-depleted transplantation in children. V gave up 3 bases and J gave up 8 bases, with 10 bases separating them. The CDR3 is 13 residues long. The TCRbeta library was prepared with unique molecular identifiers. TCRdb recomputed calls from the PCR reads with MiXCR, one row per CDR3 protein. The repertoire holds some 500,000 distinct CDR3 sequences, with 30% to 35% as singletons. The receptor was derived from a human donor who donated a stem cell graft to a child with aplastic anemia. The V call is TRBV12-3 or TRBV12-4, the J call TRBJ1-4; D gene unclear. The sequences come from PBMCs from the stem cell graft donor, collected from the stem cell graft. CDR3 coding DNA: TGTGCCAGCAGTTTTCCTCCTGGGGAAAAACTGTTTTTT. Protein: CASSFPPGEKLFF.